The clone carrying this T cell receptor beta chain appeared once. In terms of age and location, participants ranged from about 18 to 90 years and lived in about 25 US areas. This sample is part of a study of blood T cell repertoires in COVID-19. Looking at the study overall: From T cells, B-cell-depleted T cells, or PBMCs came the material, which was cDNA or gDNA.

Measured with immunoSEQ multiplex PCR; TCRdb has only the in-frame clones, and not every one. The sample has roughly 240,000 clones; approximately 85% are singletons. V was trimmed by 3 bases and J by 0 bases, leaving 12 bases between them. Germline CDR1 and CDR2: KGHSH and LQKENI. The CDR3 totals 16 residues. The chain couples TRBV18 to TRBJ1-3; D is perhaps TRBD1 (6 bases). The clonotype originates from a woman aged 45-65 years who had recovered from COVID-19. The sample consisted of PBMCs or T cells enriched from blood (not recorded which). For the CDR3, the DNA is TGTGCCAGCTCACCTACCGGGGGGGCCTCTGGAAACACCATATATTTT. This sequence encodes CASSPTGGASGNTIYF.